This entry lists 9 T cell receptor beta chains sequenced from one sample in a study of T-cell memory formation after mild COVID-19. TCRdb itself ran the 5' RACE reads through MiXCR, one entry per CDR3 protein. The sample comprises 400,000 to 500,000 distinct CDR3 sequences, less than 25% of which are singletons, and 8.8% rests with the top ten. Source material: PBMCs or a T cell subset sorted from them (not recorded which). The receptors come from an adult woman who had mild COVID-19 (a few samples of this study predate the infection). Cell type and time point are not known.

The genes are TRBV5-6 and TRBJ1-2; unclear D gene. CDR3 length equals 14 residues. V gave up 1 base and J gave up 6 bases, with 13 bases separating them. Looked up from germline, CDR1 is SGHDT and CDR2 is YYEEEE. The chain's CDR3 is CASSLTPEADGYTF. In DNA, the CDR3 is TGTGCCAGCAGCTTGACCCCGGAGGCCGATGGCTACACCTTC.

This sequence joins TRBV7-9 and TRBJ2-1, with 9 bases aligning to TRBD2. The CDR3 contains 14 residues. The V segment lost 9 bases and the J segment 9 bases; nucleotides outside the gene matches: 12. Germline CDR1 and CDR2: SEHNR and FQNEAQ (reference sequence). The CDR3 region has the DNA TGTGCCAGTGCCTCGGGACTAGCCCCCCGTGAGCAGTTCTTC. Amino acid sequence: CASASGLAPREQFF.

The table lists this clonotype with a few counts. J is TRBJ2-3 and V is TRBV7-2, with D perhaps TRBD1 or TRBD2 (5 bases each). V lost 3 bases and J lost 2, with 18 bases in between. CDR3 length equals 17 residues. From germline, CDR1 is SGHTA and CDR2 FQGNSA. CDR3 DNA sequence: TGTGCCAGCAGCTTCGTCTCGGGACCCTACCCCACAGATACGCAGTATTTT. As protein: CASSFVSGPYPTDTQYF.

The rearrangement joins TRBV7-9 to TRBJ2-1; tentatively, D is TRBD1 (5 bases). CDR3 length: 15 residues. CDR1 SEHNR and CDR2 FQNEAQ come from the germline V gene (reference sequence). The V end was cut by 5 bases, the J end by 2 bases, with 13 bases between. The CDR3 DNA reads TGTGCCAGCAGCCAAGGGGATGTGGCCTACAATGAGCAGTTCTTC. It codes for CASSQGDVAYNEQFF.

This clonotype appeared many times. The CDR3 loop reads CASSQGREYSPLHF. The CDR3, as DNA: TGTGCCAGCAGCCAAGGGAGGGAGTATTCACCCCTCCACTTT. The chain uses TRBV14 and TRBJ1-6, with D hard to call. Trimming cost V 1 base and J 8 bases, with 9 bases left between them. Germline CDR1 SGHDN, CDR2 FVKESK. The CDR3 extends over 14 amino acids.

There are many counts of this clonotype. V is TRBV7-3 and J is TRBJ2-2; 8 bases are shared with TRBD2. CDR1 is SGHTA, CDR2 FQGTGA, per germline. The V gene end was trimmed by 5 bases and the J gene end by 3 bases; junction bases not matched to a gene: 5. There are 15 residues in the CDR3. The CDR3 spells CASSPGLGDTGELFF. CDR3 sequence (DNA): TGTGCCAGCAGCCCGGGACTAGGAGACACCGGGGAGCTGTTTTTT.

The chain combines TRBV3-1 with TRBJ1-1; the D gene is possibly TRBD1 (6 bases). CDR1 and CDR2 (germline): LGHDT, YNNKEL (reference sequence). The CDR3 extends over 15 amino acids. Trimming left V 1 base short and J 4 bases short, with 13 bases between. The CDR3 spells CASSQGAGGFTEAFF. The CDR3 region has the DNA TGTGCCAGCAGCCAAGGAGCTGGGGGCTTCACTGAAGCTTTCTTT. The variable domain in full, completed from reference TRBV3-1 and TRBJ1-1, reads DTAVSQTPKYLVTQMGNDKSIKCEQNLGHDTMYWYKQDSKKFLKIMFSYNNKELIINETVPNRFSPKSPDKAHLNLHINSLELGDSAVYFCASSQGAGGFTEAFFGQGTRLTVV.

The chain is built from TRBV12-3 or TRBV12-4 and TRBJ2-7, with D unclear. Trimming stripped 1 base from V and 0 bases from J, with 7 bases between. This CDR3 has 14 amino acids. The CDR3 here is CASSLDWPSYEQYF. CDR3 coding DNA: TGTGCCAGCAGTTTAGACTGGCCCTCCTACGAGCAGTACTTC.

This sequence joins TRBV6-5 and TRBJ2-3, with 7 positions matching TRBD1. Germline lookup yields CDR1 MNHEY and CDR2 SVGAGI. V lost 4 bases to trimming and J lost 2 bases; unmatched junction nucleotides: 6. The CDR3 runs to 15 residues. CDR3 sequence reads: CASSWPGQTTDTQYF. The CDR3 DNA reads TGTGCCAGCAGTTGGCCGGGACAGACCACAGATACGCAGTATTTT.